Below, 18 T cell receptor beta chains from the same sample are listed, as sequenced in a study of siplizumab effects on memory and regulatory T cells. Sequenced by immunoSEQ multiplex PCR; TCRdb stores in-frame clones only, minus some. This sample has around 100,000 clones, with 94% found just once. The sequenced sample consisted of non-Treg CD4+ T cells sorted from blood. The receptor set was obtained from a human donor in good health.

CDR3 sequence: CSVEDPKTGGEAFF. As DNA, the CDR3 is TGCAGCGTTGAAGATCCCAAAACAGGGGGTGAAGCTTTCTTT. The gene calls are TRBV29-1 and TRBJ1-1; 8 bases agree with TRBD1. Germline CDR1 reads SQVTM; CDR2 reads ANQGSEA. CDR3 length: 14 residues. J was trimmed by 7 bases and V by 0 bases; bases with no gene match: 7.

The CDR3 DNA reads TGTGCCAGCACCTTAAGGAGCGGTCTAGCGATCAATGAGCAGTTCTTC. Translation gives CASTLRSGLAINEQFF. The J gene is TRBJ2-1, the V gene TRBV9, with D possibly TRBD2 on 6 matching bases. Trimming took 6 bases from V and 6 from J, leaving 22 bases between them. Germline CDR1 SGDLS, CDR2 YYNGEE. The CDR3 is made up of 16 amino acids.

This rearrangement joins TRBV5-1 to TRBJ2-5; 9 bases are a match to TRBD1. V shed 7 bases and J 3 bases; nucleotides not matched to a gene: 10. Per germline, CDR1 SGHRS and CDR2 YFSETQ. The CDR3 spans 15 residues. As DNA, the CDR3 is TGCGCCAGCTCCAACGCCGGGACAGGGAAAGAGACCCAGTACTTC. Its protein product is CASSNAGTGKETQYF.

This clone occurred once. The chain combines TRBV9 with TRBJ2-2, with D unclear. The length of the CDR3 is 16 residues. V lost 4 bases and J lost 4, with 17 bases in between. Germline CDR1 and CDR2: SGDLS and YYNGEE. CDR3 in DNA: TGTGCCAGCAGCCCAGTGGGCAGTGGGCCCACCGGGGAGCTGTTTTTT. Its protein is CASSPVGSGPTGELFF.

This chain links TRBV7-3 with TRBJ2-5; 13 positions agree with TRBD2. The junction had 7 bases not matched to a gene; V was cut back by 4 bases and J by 5 bases. The germline V gene encodes CDR1 SGHTA and CDR2 FQGTGA. The CDR3 runs to 16 residues. For the CDR3, the DNA is TGTGCCAGCAGCTCCGGACTAGCGGGAGAGGGGGAGACCCAGTACTTC. Residues: CASSSGLAGEGETQYF.

The chain is built from TRBV14 and TRBJ2-1; 12 positions agree with TRBD2. The CDR3 runs to 16 residues. Per the germline V gene, CDR1 is SGHDN and CDR2 is FVKESK. The V segment lost 1 base and the J segment 5 bases; nucleotides outside the gene matches: 3. In DNA, the CDR3 is TGTGCCAGCAGCCAAGGACTAGCGGGAGAACACAATGAGCAGTTCTTC. It yields the protein CASSQGLAGEHNEQFF.

The chain carries TRBV6-4 and TRBJ1-2; 8 nucleotides align to TRBD1. This CDR3 region has 14 residues. V lost 4 bases, J lost 6 bases, and 7 bases stayed unmatched. The germline V gene encodes CDR1 MRHNA and CDR2 SNTAGT. This chain's CDR3 is CASSADRGFDGYTF. CDR3 DNA: TGTGCCAGCAGTGCCGACAGGGGTTTTGATGGCTACACCTTC.

The chain has TRBV11-3 and TRBJ1-1; TRBD1 matches at 9 bases. V shed 5 bases and J 6 bases; nucleotides not matched to a gene: 16. There are 17 residues in the CDR3. From germline, CDR1 is SGHNT and CDR2 YENEEA. Here the CDR3 DNA reads TGTGCCAGCAGCAGGGGTGGGATCGGACAGGGGCGCGCTGAAGCTTTCTTT. This encodes CASSRGGIGQGRAEAFF. Looking up the rest from reference TRBV11-3 and TRBJ1-1 gives the full variable domain: EAGVVQSPRYKIIEKKQPVAFWCNPISGHNTLYWYLQNLGQGPELLIRYENEEAVDDSQLPKDRFSAERLKGVDSTLKIQPAELGDSAVYLCASSRGGIGQGRAEAFFGQGTRLTVV.

The chain uses TRBV23-1 and TRBJ2-5; possible D gene TRBD1, 6 bases. TRBV23-1 is an open reading frame, and its role is uncertain. The CDR3 extends over 16 amino acids. Trimming shortened V by 6 bases and J by 2 bases, and 19 bases separated the two germline ends. This CDR3 reads CASREPHREMQETQYF. DNA for the CDR3: TGCGCCAGCAGAGAACCCCACAGGGAAATGCAAGAGACCCAGTACTTC.

V usage is TRBV5-8 and J usage is TRBJ2-7; the D gene is possibly TRBD2 (6 bases). Trimming removed 1 base at V and 2 bases at J, with 16 bases between. Germline V gives CDR1 SGHTS, CDR2 YDEGEE. The CDR3 runs to 16 residues. The CDR3 DNA reads as TGTGCCAGCAGCTTGCTCTACTGGCGGAGGGCCTACGAGCAGTACTTC. Protein: CASSLLYWRRAYEQYF.

V and J are TRBV19 and TRBJ2-3, with D perhaps assigned TRBD1 or TRBD2 (5 bases each). Germline loops: CDR1 LNHDA, CDR2 SQIVND (reference sequence). The CDR3 has 15 residues. Trimming left V 5 bases short and J 0 bases short, with 12 bases between. The CDR3 nucleotides read TGTGCCAGTAGTCCACAGGACTTTAGCACAGATACGCAGTATTTT. Translating gives CASSPQDFSTDTQYF.

V is TRBV4-2 and J is TRBJ2-7, with 8 bases identical to TRBD1. Germline assignment: CDR1 LGHNA and CDR2 YNFKEQ. Trimming cost V 1 base and J 5 bases; bases outside gene matches: 4. The CDR3 covers 14 residues. The CDR3: CASSQVTGDHEQYF. The CDR3 nucleotides read TGTGCCAGCAGCCAAGTGACAGGGGACCACGAGCAGTACTTC.

The V call is TRBV9, the J call TRBJ2-1; the D gene is possibly TRBD2 (6 bases). The CDR3 contains 14 residues. Germline lookup yields CDR1 SGDLS and CDR2 YYNGEE. V lost 2 bases and J lost 0, with 6 bases in between. CDR3 sequence reads: CASSVRGSYNEQFF. CDR3 DNA: TGTGCCAGCAGCGTGCGGGGCTCCTACAATGAGCAGTTCTTC.

The chain joins TRBV7-8 to TRBJ1-2; TRBD1 might be the D (5 bases). The germline CDR1 and CDR2 sequences are SGHVS and FQNEAQ. The CDR3 extends over 14 amino acids. Trimming shortened V by 5 bases and J by 4 bases, and 14 bases separated the two germline ends. The CDR3 loop reads CASSPSREPYGYTF. In nucleotides, the CDR3 is TGTGCCAGCAGCCCTTCCAGGGAACCCTATGGCTACACCTTC.

The chain joins TRBV7-2 to TRBJ2-7; TRBD1 aligns across 7 bases. The germline V gene has CDR1 SGHTA and CDR2 FQGNSA. There are 15 residues in the CDR3. V lost 5 bases to trimming and J lost 2 bases; unmatched junction nucleotides: 9. The CDR3 is CASSPLPGQTYEQYF. CDR3 bases: TGTGCCAGCAGCCCTTTGCCGGGACAGACCTACGAGCAGTACTTC.

A remark on this clone: An end of the junction does not agree with germline; a read error may underlie this. This chain links TRBV18 with TRBJ2-5, with D perhaps TRBD1 or TRBD2 (5 bases each). This CDR3 has 11 amino acids. Germline-derived CDR1 and CDR2 are KGHSH and LQKENI. The CDR3 reads CASRAGDDVDF. In DNA form, the CDR3 reads TGTGCCAGCCGGGCCGGGGACGATGTTGACTTC.

The chain is built from TRBV5-6 and TRBJ2-7, with D uncertain. The CDR3 is 15 residues long. Germline V CDR1 and CDR2: SGHDT, YYEEEE. Between the trimmed V and J ends, which lost 6 bases and 2 bases, there was a span of 18 bases. This chain's CDR3 is CASNSLKTATYEQYF. Written as DNA, the CDR3 is TGTGCCAGCAATTCTCTAAAAACAGCAACCTACGAGCAGTACTTC.

The rearrangement uses TRBV6-1 and TRBJ2-3; 8 positions match TRBD2. V lost 9 bases and J lost 1; bases outside the gene matches: 6. This CDR3 has 14 residues. Germline V lookup: CDR1 MNHNS, CDR2 SASEGT. CDR3 nucleotides: TGTGCCAGTAAGCGGGAGCTGGGCACAGATACGCAGTATTTT. It yields the protein CASKRELGTDTQYF.